This is a list of T cell receptor beta chains from one sample in a study of cytomegalovirus exposure and HLA in healthy donors. Method: immunoSEQ multiplex PCR; TCRdb's copy keeps in-frame clones and lacks some. This table holds 150,000 to 200,000 clones, about 69% found once. Sequences were obtained from PBMCs. The receptors were sampled from a human donor in good health. The CDR3 runs from the conserved cysteine through the conserved F or W. D genes are given only for firm matches. Clone size, where shown, is once, few, many, or a class for clones that have expanded.

TRBJ1-6,NA,TRBV7-9,NA,TGTGCCAGCAGCTTAATAGCGGGATCACCCCTCCACTTT,CASSLIAGSPLHF
TRBJ1-1,TRBD1,TRBV5-1,NA,TGCGCCAGCAGTCCACCCCGACAGGGAACTGAAGCTTTCTTT,CASSPPRQGTEAFF
TRBJ1-2,TRBD1,TRBV7-9,NA,TGTTCCAGCAGCCCCTGGACAGGGCCTACTCCAGCTAACTATGGCTACACCTTC,CSSSPWTGPTPANYGYTF
TRBJ1-1,TRBD1,TRBV5-1,NA,TGCGCCAGCAGCTCTCCGGACAGGGGCACTGAAGCTTTCTTT,CASSSPDRGTEAFF
TRBJ1-6,NA,TRBV6-6,NA,TGTGCCAGCAGCCGAGACAGGCCCCTAAATTCACCCCTCCACTTT,CASSRDRPLNSPLHF
TRBJ2-5,NA,TRBV9,few,TGTGCCAGCAGCGTAGAAGTGGGGGCTCAAGAGACCCAGTACTTC,CASSVEVGAQETQYF
TRBJ1-2,NA,TRBV5-1,NA,TGCGCCAGCAGCTTGGGGGGCAGCTATGGCTACACCTTC,CASSLGGSYGYTF
TRBJ2-5,TRBD2,TRBV30,few,TGTGCCTGGAGGACTAGCGGGGGGGCCCAGTACTTC,CAWRTSGGAQYF
TRBJ1-4,NA,TRBV27,few,TGTGCCAGCAGTTCCCGGGCCCGGGGACTTTCAACTAATGAAAAACTGTTTTTT,CASSSRARGLSTNEKLFF
TRBJ2-1,TRBD2,TRBV6-5,NA,TGTGCCAGCAGTTACTCTAGCGGGGGACACAATGAGCAGTTCTTC,CASSYSSGGHNEQFF
TRBJ1-1,NA,TRBV7-8,NA,TGTGCCAGCAGCTTAGAGCGTTGCGAAGCTTTCTTT,CASSLERCEAFF
TRBJ2-1,TRBD1,TRBV7-7,once,TGTGCTAGCAGCCGGGGACAGGGGATAAGCAATGAGCAGTTCTTC,CASSRGQGISNEQFF
TRBJ2-7,TRBD2,TRBV27,NA,TGTGCCAGCAGTTTGGTCGGGACTAGCGACTACGAGCAGTACTTC,CASSLVGTSDYEQYF
TRBJ1-6,NA,TRBV19,NA,TGTGCCAGTACCAGAGACAGAAATAATTCACCCCTCCACTTT,CASTRDRNNSPLHF
TRBJ2-1,TRBD2,TRBV5-4,NA,TGTGCCAGCAGCACCAAGCGGGGGCCGGGGAATGAGCAGTTCTTC,CASSTKRGPGNEQFF
TRBJ2-1,TRBD2,TRBV7-9,NA,TGTGCCACTCTGACCGCCCGGGGCGGGGGGGCCTATTCGAATGAGCAGTTCTTC,CATLTARGGGAYSNEQFF
TRBJ1-2,TRBD1,TRBV30,NA,TGTGCCTGGAGTGGACAGGGTAATGGCTACACCTTC,CAWSGQGNGYTF
TRBJ2-7,TRBD1,TRBV5-8,few,TGTGCCAGCAGCTTACAGGGGGCCTACGAGCAGTACTTC,CASSLQGAYEQYF
TRBJ1-5,NA,TRBV29-1,NA,TGCAGCGTTGTCCCGTCGGGTAGCAATCAGCCCCAGCATTTT,CSVVPSGSNQPQHF
TRBJ1-1,NA,TRBV5-1,NA,TGCGCCAGCAGCTTGTGGGGCAGGGTTGGTACTGAAGCTTTCTTT,CASSLWGRVGTEAFF
TRBJ1-5,TRBD1,TRBV7-9,NA,TGTGCCAGCAGCACGTACCCGAACCGGGACAGGGGTCAGCCCCAGCATTTT,CASSTYPNRDRGQPQHF
TRBJ2-7,NA,TRBV11-2,NA,TGTGCCAGCAGCCTCGACATAGGGGCGGGGAAGCAGTACTTC,CASSLDIGAGKQYF
TRBJ2-3,TRBD2,TRBV2,NA,TGTGCCAGCAGCCGGGGCGGGGTTTTTGCGGGAGCGACAGATACGCAGTATTTT,CASSRGGVFAGATDTQYF
TRBJ2-5,TRBD1,TRBV11-1,NA,TGTGCCAGCAGCTTCACAGGGGACGAGACCCAGTACTTC,CASSFTGDETQYF
TRBJ2-3,TRBD2,TRBV30,NA,TGTGCCTGGAATATAGCGGGGGGCACAGATACGCAGTATTTT,CAWNIAGGTDTQYF
TRBJ1-1,NA,TRBV6-4,few,TGTGCCAGCAGTGAAGGCAGGGGGAACACTGAAGCTTTCTTT,CASSEGRGNTEAFF
TRBJ1-5,NA,TRBV6-1,few,TGTGCCAGCAGTTCGACCTTTTGGGGGGGACAGCCCCAGCATTTT,CASSSTFWGGQPQHF
TRBJ2-2,NA,TRBV4-2,NA,TGTGCCAGCAGCCAAGAAACCTCACAGGGATTTGACACCGGGGAGCTGTTTTTT,CASSQETSQGFDTGELFF
TRBJ1-1,TRBD1,TRBV19,NA,TGTGCCAGTAGTACGGGACAGAGGAACACTGAAGCTTTCTTT,CASSTGQRNTEAFF
TRBJ2-6,NA,TRBV5-1,NA,TGCGCCAGCAGGACATTGAGTACTGGGGCCAACGTCCTGACTTTC,CASRTLSTGANVLTF
TRBJ1-2,TRBD1,TRBV6-1,few,TGTGCCAGCAATCCTTATACAGGGGGTGGCTACACCTTC,CASNPYTGGGYTF
TRBJ2-6,TRBD1,TRBV19,NA,TGTGCCAGTAGCGGGACAGGAAGCTCTGGGGCCAACGTCCTGACTTTC,CASSGTGSSGANVLTF
TRBJ2-7,TRBD1,TRBV4-1,NA,TGCGCCAGCAGCCCAAGTCAGGGGGTATCCTACGAGCAGTACTTC,CASSPSQGVSYEQYF
TRBJ1-3,NA,TRBV6-4,NA,TGTGCCAGGCGCGGGACCGTAAACACCATATATTTT,CARRGTVNTIYF
TRBJ2-1,NA,TRBV4-2,once,TGTGCCAGCAGCCGGTCCGGGGGAGAGTACAATGAGCAGTTCTTC,CASSRSGGEYNEQFF
TRBJ2-7,NA,TRBV7-9,NA,TGTGCCAGCAGCGCCCCGCGGCTTCCGTACGAGCAGTACTTC,CASSAPRLPYEQYF
TRBJ2-4,TRBD2,TRBV18,NA,TGTGCCAGCTCATCTAGCGGGGGGGCCGTAAACATTCAGTACTTC,CASSSSGGAVNIQYF
TRBJ1-3,NA,TRBV6-5,few,TGTGCCAGCAGTTACGGGGGGGCCTCTGGAAACACCATATATTTT,CASSYGGASGNTIYF
TRBJ1-5,NA,TRBV9,few,TGTGCCAGCAGCGTAGAACAGAACTTTCAGCCCCAGCATTTT,CASSVEQNFQPQHF
TRBJ2-1,TRBD1,TRBV27,NA,TGTGCCAGCGGGGGCCCGGGACAGGGGGTCAATGAGCAGGTCTTC,CASGGPGQGVNEQVF
TRBJ1-4,NA,TRBV4-1,NA,TGCGCCAGCAGCCATCCAACGATGAGAGCAACTAATGAAAAACTGTTTTTT,CASSHPTMRATNEKLFF
TRBJ1-1,NA,TRBV4-1,few,TGCGCCAGCAGCCAAGACAGCAGCGAGGGTGAAGCTTTCTTT,CASSQDSSEGEAFF